The rows below give T cell receptor beta chains drawn from one sample of a study of cytomegalovirus exposure and HLA in healthy donors. Generated by immunoSEQ multiplex PCR, the TCRdb table keeps only in-frame clones and is missing some. Of about 100,000 clones listed, about 85% are singletons. Sequencing was carried out using PBMCs. The receptors were sampled from a young woman in good health and CMV-seronegative. Both conserved end residues are part of each CDR3. D genes are given only for firm matches. Expanded clones get a size class; other rows say once, few or many, or leave the size out.

>TRBV18|NA|NA|TRBJ1-3
TGTGCCAGCTCACCGTCCGAGGGCAGCTTGGTGAACACCATATATTTT
CASSPSEGSLVNTIYF
>TRBV19|NA|NA|TRBJ2-5
TGTGCCAGTAGACGGGGGGCCGGACAAGAGACCCAGTACTTC
CASRRGAGQETQYF
>TRBV7-9|NA|NA|TRBJ1-1
TGTGCCAGCAGCTTAACAGCTGAAGCTTTCTTT
CASSLTAEAFF
>TRBV30|TRBD1|few|TRBJ1-1
TGTGCCGGACAGGGAGGAGTCACTGAAGCTTTCTTT
CAGQGGVTEAFF
>TRBV28|TRBD1|NA|TRBJ2-5
TGTGCCAGCAGTTCCGCGAAACGACAGGGGTTCCAAGAGACCCAGTACTTC
CASSSAKRQGFQETQYF
>TRBV30|TRBD1|NA|TRBJ2-3
TGTGCCGGCTCAGGGGGCGCATCAGATACGCAGTATTTT
CAGSGGASDTQYF
>TRBV15|TRBD1|NA|TRBJ1-1
TGTGCCACCAACAGAGGGGTGTATGAGGGGGCTGCGGACACTGAAGCTTTCTTT
CATNRGVYEGAADTEAFF
>TRBV2|NA|NA|TRBJ1-1
TGTGCCAGCAGTGTGCTCCGCGGAACTGAAGCTTTCTTT
CASSVLRGTEAFF
>TRBV7-9|NA|once|TRBJ2-3
TGTGCCAGCAGCCGGGACACAGATACGCAGTATTTT
CASSRDTDTQYF
>TRBV6-1|TRBD2|many|TRBJ2-7
TGTGCCAGCAGTGAAACTAGCGGGGGACCCTACGAGCAGTACTTC
CASSETSGGPYEQYF
>TRBV5-4|TRBD2|NA|TRBJ2-5
TGTGCCAGCAGCTTGATATATGGCGGGGGGCTCCAAGAGACCCAGTACTTC
CASSLIYGGGLQETQYF
>TRBV19|TRBD1|NA|TRBJ2-5
TGTGCCAGTAGTACACGGACAGGGACAGAGACCCAGTACTTC
CASSTRTGTETQYF
>TRBV28|TRBD1|NA|TRBJ1-1
TGTGCCAGCAGTTCCGACAGGGGGAGTACCTTT
CASSSDRGSTF
>TRBV29-1|NA|NA|TRBJ1-6
TGCAGCGTCCGAGGGAGCTCCTATAATTCACCCCTCCACTTT
CSVRGSSYNSPLHF
>TRBV11-1|NA|NA|TRBJ1-6
TGTGCCAGCAGCCTACCCCCGGACGGGGGATATTCACCCCTCCACTTT
CASSLPPDGGYSPLHF
>TRBV6-1|TRBD2|NA|TRBJ2-7
TGTGCCAGCAGTGAAGCGCTAGTGGTAGCGGGGCGGTTTGAGCTAATGAACTTC
CASSEALVVAGRFELMNF